This entry features one T cell receptor (beta chain) sequence. Clinical history as reported by participants underpinned cohort assignment. Donors in Cohort 3 who had recovered were those with two negative PCRs, healthcare professional clearance, or resolution of their symptoms. V lost 4 bases and J lost 3; bases outside the gene matches: 5. The germline V gene encodes CDR1 LGHDT and CDR2 YNNKEL (reference sequence). The CDR3 spans 14 residues. These data originate in a study of blood T cell repertoires in COVID-19. The wider study: T cells, B-cell-depleted T cells, or PBMCs provided the cDNA or gDNA that served as material.

In the original workflow: For nucleated cells, counts were estimated from reference gene primer amplification. This table comes from immunoSEQ multiplex PCR, and its TCRdb copy is limited to in-frame clones, with some not included. V and J calls plus clone size are reproduced from that table; the DNA served to infer D and trimming. In the table there are a few hundred thousand clones, approximately 85% of which are singletons. The chain combines TRBV3-1 (or the pseudogene TRBV3-2) with TRBJ2-5; TRBD2 matches at 7 bases. The receptor comes from a young woman who had recovered from COVID-19. Sequenced: PBMCs or T cells enriched from blood (not recorded which). CDR3 DNA sequence: TGTGCCAGCAGCCGGGGACTACAGAAAGAGACCCAGTACTTC. Protein product: CASSRGLQKETQYF.